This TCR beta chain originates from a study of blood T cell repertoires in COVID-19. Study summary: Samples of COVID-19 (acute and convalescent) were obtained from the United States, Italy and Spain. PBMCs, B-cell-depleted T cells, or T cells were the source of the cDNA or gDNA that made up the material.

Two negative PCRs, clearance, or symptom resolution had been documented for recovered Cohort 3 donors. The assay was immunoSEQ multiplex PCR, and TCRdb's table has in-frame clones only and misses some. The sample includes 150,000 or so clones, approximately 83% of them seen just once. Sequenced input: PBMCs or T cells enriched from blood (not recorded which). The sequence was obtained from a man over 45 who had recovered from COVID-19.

The CDR3 is CASSLSQGRHEQYF. The CDR3 coding sequence is TGCGCCAGCAGCTTGTCACAGGGTAGGCACGAGCAGTACTTC. V is TRBV5-1 and J is TRBJ2-7, with D maybe TRBD1 (6 bases). The V gene's germline CDR1 is SGHRS and CDR2 YFSETQ. CDR3 length equals 14 residues. Trimming stripped 1 base from V and 5 bases from J, with 13 bases between.